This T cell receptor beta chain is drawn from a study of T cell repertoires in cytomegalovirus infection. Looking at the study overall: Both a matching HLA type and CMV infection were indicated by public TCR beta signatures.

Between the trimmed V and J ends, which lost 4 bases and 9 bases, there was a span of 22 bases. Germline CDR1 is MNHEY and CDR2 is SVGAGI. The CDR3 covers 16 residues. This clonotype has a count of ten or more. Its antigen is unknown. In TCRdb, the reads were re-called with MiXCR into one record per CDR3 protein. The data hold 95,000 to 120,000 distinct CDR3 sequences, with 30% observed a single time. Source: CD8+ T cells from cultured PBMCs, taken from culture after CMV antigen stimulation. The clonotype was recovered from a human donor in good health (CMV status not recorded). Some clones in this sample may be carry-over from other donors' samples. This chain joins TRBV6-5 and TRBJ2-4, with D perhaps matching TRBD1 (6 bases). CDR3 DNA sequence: TGTGCCAGCAGTTCACGACGACAGGCGAGGAAGCCCATTCAGTACTTC. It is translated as CASSSRRQARKPIQYF.